A single T cell receptor beta chain is shown here with its context. The sample is drawn from a study of T cell changes during pregnancy in multiple sclerosis. The protocol was immunoSEQ multiplex PCR, while the TCRdb copy is restricted to in-frame clones and leaves out a portion. The sample consists of 56,000 or so clones, about nine tenths of them appearing once. In germline, CDR1 is MDHEN, CDR2 SYDVKM. V gave up 3 bases and J gave up 0 bases, with 6 bases separating them. The length of the CDR3 is 13 residues. The source material was peripheral blood, sampled in the first trimester of pregnancy. This TCR was recovered from a female donor in good health, enrolled as a control in a pregnancy study. This chain uses TRBV28 with TRBJ2-7, with D unclear. The CDR3 DNA reads TGTGCCAGCAGTTTGCGGAACTCCTACGAGCAGTACTTC. Protein sequence: CASSLRNSYEQYF.